The rows below give T cell receptor beta chains drawn from one sample of a study of cytomegalovirus exposure and HLA in healthy donors. Assay used: immunoSEQ multiplex PCR; TCRdb lists only in-frame clones, some missing. The data show approximately 100,000 clones, 79% seen once. Sequencing input: PBMCs. The receptor source for this set is a female donor in good health and CMV-seropositive. CDR3s include the opening cysteine and the closing phenylalanine or tryptophan.

j_gene | v_gene | CDR3aa
TRBJ2-2 | TRBV18 | CASSGTWTSGLNTGELFF
TRBJ2-7 | TRBV6-4 | CASALGQGHEQYF
TRBJ1-2 | TRBV6-1 | CASAGAPSGGYTF
TRBJ1-4 | TRBV9 | CASSVSPRGTNEKLFF
TRBJ2-7 | TRBV9 | CASSGGMRLADSYEQYF
TRBJ2-2 | TRBV11-2 | CASSLLTGGTGELFF
TRBJ1-4 | TRBV19 | CASSLTGINEKLFF
TRBJ2-7 | TRBV30 | CAWKTWGLGEQYF
TRBJ2-6 | TRBV30 | CAWSSGGGSGANVLTF
TRBJ2-3 | TRBV15 | CATSRDRDRVTDTQYF
TRBJ2-3 | TRBV5-6 | CASSLEGRWTSPTDTQYF
TRBJ1-2 | TRBV5-1 | CASSLAPNPGTYGYTF
TRBJ2-1 | TRBV18 | CASSPPPIAGGLNEQFF
TRBJ1-3 | TRBV6-5 | CASSSMLRGSGNTIYF
TRBJ2-7 | TRBV5-6 | CASSRTGRPGEQYF
TRBJ2-7 | TRBV10-1 | CASSHDGAYEQYF
TRBJ2-6 | TRBV2 | CASSEGGRSSGANGLTF
TRBJ1-1 | TRBV7-2 | CASSLRQFPEAFF
TRBJ2-7 | TRBV5-6 | CASSRSGSSYEQYF
TRBJ2-7 | TRBV5-1 | CASNQGNEQYF
TRBJ2-7 | TRBV7-9 | CSSSYGTGGRYEQYF
TRBJ1-1 | TRBV7-9 | CASSSDSWGGGTEAFF
TRBJ2-5 | TRBV5-1 | CASSLEWTAQETQYF
TRBJ1-3 | TRBV19 | CATLDGDGNTIYF
TRBJ1-2 | TRBV11-1 | CASSPLQGSYGYTF
TRBJ2-5 | TRBV7-2 | CASSRGLAGGTVETQYF
TRBJ2-3 | TRBV27 | CASALGTGGADTQYF
TRBJ2-7 | TRBV6-5 | CASSYSPEATYEQYF
TRBJ2-1 | TRBV30 | CAWTGYNEQFF
TRBJ1-3 | TRBV15 | CATSRGPGGASGNTIYF
. | TRBV4-3 | CASSQEGTSSNEQYF
TRBJ2-7 | TRBV19 | CASRRVAADYEQYF
TRBJ1-6 | TRBV6-5 | CASSMSDNPPLHF
TRBJ2-7 | TRBV14 | CASSPGTSGYAKQYF
TRBJ2-6 | TRBV7-2 | CASSRPPGANGLTF
TRBJ2-7 | TRBV25-1 | CASSVGGTGSYEQYF
TRBJ2-1 | TRBV6-1 | CASRDFRGDEQFF
TRBJ1-1 | TRBV7-6 | CASSQPGGGNTEAFF
. | TRBV5-6 | CASNRAGTSNSYEQYF
TRBJ2-2 | TRBV11-2 | CASSLGGLWYTGELFF
. | TRBV6-1 | CASSEISSALSYEQYF
TRBJ2-5 | TRBV19 | CASSLRTGLTQETQYF
TRBJ2-5 | TRBV19 | CASSGPGQGRGGTQYF
TRBJ1-1 | TRBV14 | CASSQTWRMNTEAFF
TRBJ1-1 | TRBV12-2 | CASRLPAENAMNTEAFF
TRBJ2-3 | TRBV5-8 | CASSPEGVRPRDTQYF